This T cell receptor beta chain was sequenced in a study of T cells in localized non-small cell lung cancer. The repertoire was sequenced with immunoSEQ multiplex PCR; TCRdb's copy has only in-frame clones and lacks some. This table holds around 83,000 clones, over 80% found once. The CDR3 loop spans 17 amino acids. V lost 3 bases to trimming and J lost 8 bases, with 22 bases between them. Germline V gene sequence: CDR1 SGHDN, CDR2 FVKESK. General study results and limits: Elevated circulating T cell density in blood was associated with longer overall survival. Among the tissues sampled, uninvolved adjacent lung had the highest T cell clonality, above tumor. Heterogeneity cannot be ruled out, as sequencing used one tumor region only. Across samples, adjacent lung featured a median roughly 60 of the top 100 tumor clones.

A note on this clone: The antigen is undetermined.

The V call is TRBV14, the J call TRBJ1-4; TRBD1 is a possible D gene (6 bases). The starting material was peripheral blood, obtained before any cancer treatment. The origin of this receptor is a man between 40 and 70 years old with stage I squamous cell lung carcinoma. The CDR3 here is CASSQNRGARTGEKLFF. In DNA form, the CDR3 reads TGTGCCAGCAGCCAGAATAGGGGGGCGCGGACCGGAGAAAAACTGTTTTTT.